The sequence of this T cell receptor (beta chain) was determined in a study of Ad26.COV2.S vaccination and SARS-CoV-2 variants. This CDR3 region has 15 residues. CDR1 SGHDN and CDR2 FVKESK come from the germline V gene. The V end lost 0 bases, the J end lost 6 bases, and 11 bases lay between the germline ends. Some clones are missing from TCRdb's copy, which holds only in-frame ones; the method was immunoSEQ multiplex PCR. The sample shows roughly 100,000 clones, roughly 75% of them seen only once. The sample was peripheral blood, taken after recovery from COVID-19. V gene TRBV14 combines with J gene TRBJ2-2; no clear D. The source is a human donor who had recovered from COVID-19. The CDR3 spells CASSQEGRWPGELFF. CDR3 sequence (DNA): TGTGCCAGCAGCCAAGAAGGGCGGTGGCCCGGGGAGCTGTTTTTT.